One and the same sample provided the 2 T cell receptor beta chains below, sequenced in a study of T cells after yellow fever vaccination. TCRdb recomputed calls from the 5' RACE reads with MiXCR, one row per CDR3 protein. The sample holds roughly 70,000 distinct CDR3 sequences, just under 8% seen once. The sequences come from CD8+ T cells sorted from PBMCs, collected on the day of the yellow fever booster vaccination. The receptor set was obtained from a man aged 25 to 40 who received the YFV17D yellow fever vaccine.

V is TRBV15 and J is TRBJ2-7, with TRBD1 matching 10 bases. This CDR3 region has 17 residues. V lost 5 bases and J lost 5; bases outside the gene matches: 15. Germline V CDR1 and CDR2: LNHNV, YYDKDF (reference sequence). CDR3 residues: CATSSLVGTGVGDEQYF. The CDR3, as DNA: TGTGCCACCAGCTCCCTTGTCGGGACAGGGGTCGGCGACGAGCAGTACTTC.

V and J are TRBV20-1 and TRBJ2-3; a possible D gene is TRBD2 (6 bases). Germline V lookup: CDR1 DFQATT, CDR2 SNEGSKA (reference sequence). This CDR3 is built from 14 residues. The V and J ends lost 3 bases and 6 bases respectively, with 16 bases between them. In DNA, the CDR3 is TGCAGTGCTAGTGCGGGGCTAAAGGGCGATACGCAGTATTTT. Its translation: CSASAGLKGDTQYF.